Below, 6 T cell receptor beta chains from the same sample are listed, as sequenced in a study of T cell repertoires in aging, cancer and after chemotherapy. TCR beta rearrangements were amplified from peripheral blood genomic DNA. Rearranged V-D-J TRB sequences were amplified with a mixed TRB-A/B primer pool. TCRdb passed the multiplex PCR reads through MiXCR, listing each CDR3 protein once. Seen here are about 3,000 distinct CDR3 sequences, around 35% observed once, and the top ten hold approximately 53%. Sequencing was carried out using blood. The receptors stem from a human donor in good health.

The chain uses TRBV21-1 and TRBJ2-1; the DNA was not compared with TRBD1, the D call given in the table. TRBV21-1 is designated a pseudogene. The CDR3 covers 13 residues. The CDR3 DNA reads as TGTGCCAGCAGGCACAGGGACTCCCATGAGCAGTTCTTC. Residues: CASRHRDSHEQFF.

Comments on this clonotype: Being one base from a much bigger clone, this may be a read error. The chain is built from TRBV29-1 and TRBJ2-5, with D possibly being TRBD1 or TRBD2 (6 bases each). This CDR3 spans 14 amino acids. V gave up 4 bases and J gave up 2 bases, with 14 bases separating them. CDR1 SQVTM and CDR2 ANQGSEA come from the germline V gene. CDR3 amino acids: CSVAGKGGQETQYF. The CDR3 region has the DNA TGCAGCGTTGCCGGCAAGGGGGGTCAAGAGACCCAGTACTTC.

This clonotype was detected only a few times. The rearrangement links TRBV5-5 to TRBJ1-5; D uncertain. V lost 1 base, J lost 0 bases, and 5 bases lay in between. The CDR3 consists of 14 residues. In germline, CDR1 is SGHKS, CDR2 YYEKEE (reference sequence). Written as DNA, the CDR3 is TGTGCCAGCAGCTTGTGGGATAGCAATCAGCCCCAGCATTTT. Amino acid sequence: CASSLWDSNQPQHF.

This clonotype is medium-sized. The CDR3 nucleotides read TGCAGCGTTGAGGCGGGGGCTGGAAACACCATATATTTT. Amino acid sequence: CSVEAGAGNTIYF. This chain connects TRBV29-1 to TRBJ1-3; perhaps TRBD1 as D (5 bases). Per germline, CDR1 SQVTM and CDR2 ANQGSEA. V was pared by 3 bases and J by 2 bases, with 8 bases between. The CDR3 spans 13 residues.

Only a few counts were recorded for this clonotype. The chain carries TRBV19 and TRBJ2-5, with 15 positions matching TRBD2. V dropped 5 bases and J dropped 4; count of bases not matched to a gene: 14. CDR3 size: 19 residues. CDR1 is LNHDA and CDR2 is SQIVND in the germline V gene (reference sequence). The CDR3 loop is CASSSAGLAGGRLAETQYF. The CDR3 coding sequence is TGTGCCAGTAGTTCCGCCGGACTAGCGGGGGGGCGGTTAGCAGAGACCCAGTACTTC.

By share of the sample, this clonotype is medium-sized. V is TRBV19 and J is TRBJ2-2; a weak D match, TRBD1 (6 bases). The CDR3 spans 13 residues. Germline V gene sequence: CDR1 LNHDA, CDR2 SQIVND (reference sequence). V was clipped by 5 bases and J by 6 bases, with 10 bases between them. Here the CDR3 DNA reads TGTGCCAGTAGTTCAGGGGTGGCCGGGGAGCTGTTTTTT. Encoded protein: CASSSGVAGELFF.